This TCR beta chain appears in the sequencing data of a study of blood T cell repertoires in COVID-19. As for the study in general: Researchers got acute and convalescent COVID-19 samples from the United States, Italy and Spain. The cDNA or gDNA used as material had been derived from T cells, B-cell-depleted T cells, or PBMCs.

Authors' methods: Estimated nucleated cell counts came from reference gene primer amplification. Assay: immunoSEQ multiplex PCR; the TCRdb copy retains only in-frame clones and omits some. V and J calls and clone size come straight from that table; D and trimming were deduced from the DNA. This repertoire shows around 6,400 clones, more than 65% found once; its top ten account for 9.5% to 15%. The TCR was taken from a human donor with active COVID-19. The donor label of this sample is uncertain. Material for sequencing was peripheral blood.

CDR3 loop: CASSLWTSGANVLTF. In DNA form, the CDR3 reads TGTGCCAGCAGTCTCTGGACATCGGGGGCCAACGTCCTGACTTTC. The V and J genes are TRBV28 and TRBJ2-6; D perhaps matches TRBD1 (5 bases). V lost 5 bases to trimming and J lost 4 bases, with 12 bases between them. The CDR3 has 15 amino acids. CDR1 is MDHEN, CDR2 SYDVKM, per germline.